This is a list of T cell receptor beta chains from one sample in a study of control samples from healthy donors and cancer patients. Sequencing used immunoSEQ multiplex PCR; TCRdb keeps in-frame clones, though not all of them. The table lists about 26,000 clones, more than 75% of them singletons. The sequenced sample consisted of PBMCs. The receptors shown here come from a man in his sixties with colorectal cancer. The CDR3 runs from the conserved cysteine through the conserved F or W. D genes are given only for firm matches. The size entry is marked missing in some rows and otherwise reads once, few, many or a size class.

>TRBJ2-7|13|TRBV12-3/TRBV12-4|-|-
TGTGCCAGCAGTTTACTCAGGGGTTACGAGCAGTACTTC
CASSLLRGYEQYF
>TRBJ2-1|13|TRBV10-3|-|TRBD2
TGTGCCATCAGTGATAGCGGGGGGGAGAGAAGGTTCTTC
CAISDSGGERRFF
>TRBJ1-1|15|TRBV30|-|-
TGTGCCTGGAGTGTAAGGGGGGCCTTGAACACTGAAGCTTTCTTT
CAWSVRGALNTEAFF
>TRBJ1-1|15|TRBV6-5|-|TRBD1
TGTGCCAGCAGCACCACAGGGGCGCCGGCGGCTGAAGCTTTCTTT
CASSTTGAPAAEAFF
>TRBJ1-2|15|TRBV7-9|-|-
TGTGCCAGCAGCTTAACGACCATAACGGACTATGGCTACACCTTC
CASSLTTITDYGYTF
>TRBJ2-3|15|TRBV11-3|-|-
TGTGCCAGCAGCCACGGGGTCAAAAGCACAGATACGCAGTATTTT
CASSHGVKSTDTQYF
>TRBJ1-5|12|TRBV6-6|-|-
TGTGCCTCGACCCAAAGCGATCAGCCCCAGCATTTT
CASTQSDQPQHF
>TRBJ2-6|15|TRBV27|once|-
TGTGCCAGCAGCCCCGACGGCTCTGGGGCCAACGTCCTGACTTTC
CASSPDGSGANVLTF
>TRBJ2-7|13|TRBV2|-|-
TGTGCCAGCAGTGCGGACAGCAGTGGAGAGCAGTACTTC
CASSADSSGEQYF
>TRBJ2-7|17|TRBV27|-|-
TGTGCCAGCAGTCTATACCTCGGACTCACCTTCCCCCACGAGCAGTACTTC
CASSLYLGLTFPHEQYF
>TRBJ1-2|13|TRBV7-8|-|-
TGTGCCAGCAGCTTAGCGGGAAACTATGGCTACACCTTC
CASSLAGNYGYTF
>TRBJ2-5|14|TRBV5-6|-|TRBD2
TGTGCCAGCAGGATAGCGGGGGGGCAGGAGACCCAGTACTTC
CASRIAGGQETQYF
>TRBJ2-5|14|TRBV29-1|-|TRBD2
TGCAGCGGCGTGGGACTAGATCGCGAAGAGACCCAGTACTTC
CSGVGLDREETQYF
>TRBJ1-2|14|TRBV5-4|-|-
TGTGCCAGCAGCCTGGAGATCGGCGACTATGGCTACACCTTC
CASSLEIGDYGYTF
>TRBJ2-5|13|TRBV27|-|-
TGTGCCAGCAGTTGGAGCGATGGAGAGACCCAGTACTTC
CASSWSDGETQYF
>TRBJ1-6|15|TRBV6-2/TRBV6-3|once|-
TGTGCCAGCAGTCGTGACAACGGAAAGGGTTCACCCCTCCACTTT
CASSRDNGKGSPLHF
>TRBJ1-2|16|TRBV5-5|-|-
TGTGCCAGCAGCAGCCAGTGGATGTTTACTAACTATGGCTACACCTTC
CASSSQWMFTNYGYTF
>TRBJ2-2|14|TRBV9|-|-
TGTGCCAGCAGCCCTTCCCCTCGGACCGGGGAGCTGTTTTTT
CASSPSPRTGELFF
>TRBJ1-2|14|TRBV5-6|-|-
TGTGCCAGCAGCTTTGGGGTCCCTTCTTATGGCTACACCTTC
CASSFGVPSYGYTF
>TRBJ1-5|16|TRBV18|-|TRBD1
TGTGCCAGCTCACAAAATGGACAGGGCGTAAATCAGCCCCAGCATTTT
CASSQNGQGVNQPQHF
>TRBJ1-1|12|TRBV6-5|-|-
TGTGCCAGCAGTTACTCGACAACTGAAGCTTTCTTT
CASSYSTTEAFF
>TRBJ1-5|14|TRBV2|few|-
TGTGCCAGCCAACAGGGCAATCGGGATCAGCCCCAGCATTTT
CASQQGNRDQPQHF
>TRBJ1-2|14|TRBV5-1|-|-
TGCGCCAGCAGCTTGGAAGGGTCCGACTATGGCTACACCTTC
CASSLEGSDYGYTF
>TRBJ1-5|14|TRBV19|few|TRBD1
TGTGCCAGTAGCTCCGGACAGGGTCATCAGCCCCAGCATTTT
CASSSGQGHQPQHF
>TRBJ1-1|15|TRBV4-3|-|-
TGCGCCAGCAGCCAAGATATCGGGTGGAGAACTGAAGCTTTCTTT
CASSQDIGWRTEAFF
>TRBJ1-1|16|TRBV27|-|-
TGTGCCAGCAGTTTAGAGTTGGTCGGGAGGGCCACTGAAGCTTTCTTT
CASSLELVGRATEAFF
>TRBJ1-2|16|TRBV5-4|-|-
TGTGCCAGCAGCTTGGGGACAGATTTGAGCCCATATGGCTACACCTTC
CASSLGTDLSPYGYTF
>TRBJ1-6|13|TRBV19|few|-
TGTGCCAGTAGTATTGTGGGGGAATCACCCCTCCACTTT
CASSIVGESPLHF
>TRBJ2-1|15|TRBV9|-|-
TGTGCCAGCAGCGTAGACGGGACACCTTACAATGAGCAGTTCTTC
CASSVDGTPYNEQFF
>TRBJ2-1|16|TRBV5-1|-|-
TGCGCCAGCAGCTTGTTTACGGACTACTCCTACAATGAGCAGTTCTTC
CASSLFTDYSYNEQFF
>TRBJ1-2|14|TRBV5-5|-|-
TGTGCCAGCAGCTTCACGGGGGCGGAAGGTGGCTACACCTTC
CASSFTGAEGGYTF
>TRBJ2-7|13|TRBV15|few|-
TGTGCCACCAGCCCGAGGGGGGGAGACGAGCAGTACTTC
CATSPRGGDEQYF
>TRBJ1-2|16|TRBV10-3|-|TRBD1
TGTGCCATCAGTGAGTCGGAAGTGACAGGGGTGGATGGCTACACCTTC
CAISESEVTGVDGYTF
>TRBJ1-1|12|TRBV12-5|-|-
TGTGCTAGTGCTCTGGACATCACTAAAGCTTTCTTT
CASALDITKAFF
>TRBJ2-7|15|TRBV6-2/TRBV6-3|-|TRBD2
TGTGCCAGCAGTTTTGCGATTCGGGGGGGGGACGAGCAGTACTTC
CASSFAIRGGDEQYF
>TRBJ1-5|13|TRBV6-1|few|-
TGTGCCAGCAGTGAAGGAAGGGGCCAGCCCCAGCATTTT
CASSEGRGQPQHF
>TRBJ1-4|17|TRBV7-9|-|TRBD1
TGTGCCAGCAGCCTGGGGACAGGGGGCAGTTATAATGAAAAACTGTTTTTT
CASSLGTGGSYNEKLFF
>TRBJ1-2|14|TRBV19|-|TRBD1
TGTGCCAGCAATACCGGGACAGGGTTGTGGGGCTACACCTTC
CASNTGTGLWGYTF
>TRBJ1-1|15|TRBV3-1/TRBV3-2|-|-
TGTGCCAGCAGCCAAGCACAAACAGGGTCAACTGAAGCTTTCTTT
CASSQAQTGSTEAFF
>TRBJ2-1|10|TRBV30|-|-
TGTGCCTGGAGTGTAAGCGTCGAGTTCTTC
CAWSVSVEFF
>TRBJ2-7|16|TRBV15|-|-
TGTGCCACCAGCAGAGATCAAGGCAGCTATACATACGAGCAGTACTTC
CATSRDQGSYTYEQYF
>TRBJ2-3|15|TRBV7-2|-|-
TGTGCCAGCAGCAATGGCTGGGGGGTCACAGATACGCAGTATTTT
CASSNGWGVTDTQYF
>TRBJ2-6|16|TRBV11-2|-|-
TGTGCCAGCAGCTTAGTGGGGGACTTTGGGGCCAACGTCCTGACTTTC
CASSLVGDFGANVLTF
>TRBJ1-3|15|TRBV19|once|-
TGTGCCAGTAGTATATCTCCCATCTCTGGAAACACCATATATTTT
CASSISPISGNTIYF
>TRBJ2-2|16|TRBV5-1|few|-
TGCGCCAGCAGCCCTCCCCCTTACCGAAACACCGGGGAGCTGTTTTTT
CASSPPPYRNTGELFF
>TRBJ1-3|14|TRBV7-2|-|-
TGTGCCAGCAGCCCCGTTCGGGGAGGAAACACCATATATTTT
CASSPVRGGNTIYF
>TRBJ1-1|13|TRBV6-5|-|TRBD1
TGTGCCAGCAGTTACCAGGGACAGGCTGAAGCTTTCTTT
CASSYQGQAEAFF
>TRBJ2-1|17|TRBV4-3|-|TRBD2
TGCGCCAGCAGCCACATTAGCGGGGGACTCTCCTACAATGAGCAGTTCTTC
CASSHISGGLSYNEQFF